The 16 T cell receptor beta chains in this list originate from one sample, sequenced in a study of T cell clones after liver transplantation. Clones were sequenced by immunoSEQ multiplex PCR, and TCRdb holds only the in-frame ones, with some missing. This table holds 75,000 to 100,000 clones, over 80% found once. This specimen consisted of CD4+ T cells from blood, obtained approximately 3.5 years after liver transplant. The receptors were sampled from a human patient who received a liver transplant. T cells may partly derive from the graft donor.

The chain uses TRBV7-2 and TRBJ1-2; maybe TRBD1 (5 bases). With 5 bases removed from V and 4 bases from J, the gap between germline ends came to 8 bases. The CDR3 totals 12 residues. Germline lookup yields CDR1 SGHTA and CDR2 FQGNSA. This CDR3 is CASSRDLYGYTF. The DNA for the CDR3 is TGTGCCAGCAGCAGGGACCTCTATGGCTACACCTTC.

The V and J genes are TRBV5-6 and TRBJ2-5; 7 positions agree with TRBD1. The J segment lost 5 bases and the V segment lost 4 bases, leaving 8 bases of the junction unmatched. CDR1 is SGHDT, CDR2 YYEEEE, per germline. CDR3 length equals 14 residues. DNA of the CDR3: TGTGCCAGCAGCGCGACAGGGCGCGTGGAGACCCAGTACTTC. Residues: CASSATGRVETQYF.

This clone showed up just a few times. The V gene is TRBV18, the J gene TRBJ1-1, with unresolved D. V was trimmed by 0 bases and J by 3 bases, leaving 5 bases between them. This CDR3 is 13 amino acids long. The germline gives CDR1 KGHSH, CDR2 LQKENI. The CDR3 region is CASSPPYDTEAFF. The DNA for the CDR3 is TGTGCCAGCTCACCACCGTATGACACTGAAGCTTTCTTT.

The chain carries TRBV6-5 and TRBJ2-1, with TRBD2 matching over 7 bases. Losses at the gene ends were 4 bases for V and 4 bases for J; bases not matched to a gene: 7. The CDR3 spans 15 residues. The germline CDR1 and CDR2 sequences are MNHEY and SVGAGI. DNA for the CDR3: TGTGCCAGCAGTTGGGGCGGGAGAGCATACAATGAGCAGTTCTTC. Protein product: CASSWGGRAYNEQFF.

The CDR3 DNA reads as TGTGCCAGCAGCACCCGGACAGTTGAAAAACTGTTTTTT. As protein: CASSTRTVEKLFF. The chain is built from TRBV7-9 and TRBJ1-4; perhaps TRBD1 as D (6 bases). Germline V gene data show CDR1 as SEHNR and CDR2 as FQNEAQ (reference sequence). The CDR3 contains 13 residues. Trimming shortened V by 5 bases and J by 7 bases, and 11 bases separated the two germline ends.

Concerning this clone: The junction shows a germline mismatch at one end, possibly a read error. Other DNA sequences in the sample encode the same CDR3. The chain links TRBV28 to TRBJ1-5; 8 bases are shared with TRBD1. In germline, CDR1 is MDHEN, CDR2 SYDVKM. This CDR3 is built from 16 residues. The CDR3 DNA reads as TGTGCCAGCAGTTTCCGAGACAGGGGAAGGGACCAGCCACAGCATTTT. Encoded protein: CASSFRDRGRDQPQHF.

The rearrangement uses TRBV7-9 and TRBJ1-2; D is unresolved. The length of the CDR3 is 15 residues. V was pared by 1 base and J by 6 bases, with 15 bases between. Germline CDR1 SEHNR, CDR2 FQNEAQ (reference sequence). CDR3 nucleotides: TGTGCCAGCAGCTTAGTCTACCCCACAGAGAATGGCTACACCTTC. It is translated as CASSLVYPTENGYTF.

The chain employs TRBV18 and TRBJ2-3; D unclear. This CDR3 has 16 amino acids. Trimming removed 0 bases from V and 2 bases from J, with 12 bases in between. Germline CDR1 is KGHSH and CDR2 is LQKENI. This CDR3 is CASSPPGSLLTDTQYF. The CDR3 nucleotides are TGTGCCAGCTCACCACCGGGGTCTCTTCTCACAGATACGCAGTATTTT.

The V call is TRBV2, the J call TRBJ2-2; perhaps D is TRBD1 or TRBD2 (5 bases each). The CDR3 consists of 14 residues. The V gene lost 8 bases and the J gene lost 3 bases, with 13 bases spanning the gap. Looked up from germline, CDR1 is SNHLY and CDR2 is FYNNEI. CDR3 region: CASVMGVYTGELFF. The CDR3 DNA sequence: TGTGCCAGCGTAATGGGGGTCTACACCGGGGAGCTGTTTTTT.

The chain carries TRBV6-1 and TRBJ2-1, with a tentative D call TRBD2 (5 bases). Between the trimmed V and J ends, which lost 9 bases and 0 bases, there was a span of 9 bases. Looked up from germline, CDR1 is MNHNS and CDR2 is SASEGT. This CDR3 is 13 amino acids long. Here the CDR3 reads CASARDSYNEQFF. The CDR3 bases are TGTGCCAGTGCGAGGGACTCCTACAATGAGCAGTTCTTC.

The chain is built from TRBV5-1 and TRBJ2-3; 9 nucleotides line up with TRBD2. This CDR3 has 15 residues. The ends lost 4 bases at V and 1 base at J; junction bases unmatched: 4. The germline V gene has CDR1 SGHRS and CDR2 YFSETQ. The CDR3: CASSEWTSGTDTQYF. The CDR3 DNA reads TGCGCCAGCAGCGAATGGACTAGCGGCACAGATACGCAGTATTTT.

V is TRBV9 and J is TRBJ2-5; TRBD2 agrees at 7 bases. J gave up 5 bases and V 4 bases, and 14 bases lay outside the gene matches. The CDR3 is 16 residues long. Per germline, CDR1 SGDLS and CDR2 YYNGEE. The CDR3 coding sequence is TGTGCCAGCAGCAGGGCGGGAGTATTAATAATGGAGACCCAGTACTTC. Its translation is CASSRAGVLIMETQYF.

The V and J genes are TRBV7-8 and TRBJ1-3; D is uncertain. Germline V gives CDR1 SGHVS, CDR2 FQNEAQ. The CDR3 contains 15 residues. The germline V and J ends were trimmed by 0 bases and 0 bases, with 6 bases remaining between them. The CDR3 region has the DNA TGTGCCAGCAGCTTAGCACTCGACTCTGGAAACACCATATATTTT. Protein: CASSLALDSGNTIYF.

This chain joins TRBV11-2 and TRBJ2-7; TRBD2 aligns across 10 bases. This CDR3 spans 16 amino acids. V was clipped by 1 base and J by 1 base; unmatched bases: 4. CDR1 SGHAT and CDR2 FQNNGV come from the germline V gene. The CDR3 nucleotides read TGTGCCAGCAGCTTAGGGGGACTAGCGAATTCCTACGAGCAGTACTTC. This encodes CASSLGGLANSYEQYF.

The CDR3 protein is CASSLSVTGNVQYF. As DNA, the CDR3 is TGTGCCAGCTCACTCAGTGTGACAGGGAATGTGCAGTACTTC. V and J are TRBV18 and TRBJ2-4, with TRBD1 matching 7 bases. The ends lost 4 bases at V and 13 bases at J; junction bases unmatched: 13. The length of the CDR3 is 14 residues. CDR1 is KGHSH, CDR2 LQKENI, per germline.

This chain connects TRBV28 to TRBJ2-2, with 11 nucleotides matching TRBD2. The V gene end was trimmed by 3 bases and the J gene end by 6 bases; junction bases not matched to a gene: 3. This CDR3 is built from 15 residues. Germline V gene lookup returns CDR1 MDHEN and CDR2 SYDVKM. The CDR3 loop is CASSFLAGGPGELFF. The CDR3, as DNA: TGTGCCAGCAGTTTCTTAGCGGGAGGGCCCGGGGAGCTGTTTTTT.